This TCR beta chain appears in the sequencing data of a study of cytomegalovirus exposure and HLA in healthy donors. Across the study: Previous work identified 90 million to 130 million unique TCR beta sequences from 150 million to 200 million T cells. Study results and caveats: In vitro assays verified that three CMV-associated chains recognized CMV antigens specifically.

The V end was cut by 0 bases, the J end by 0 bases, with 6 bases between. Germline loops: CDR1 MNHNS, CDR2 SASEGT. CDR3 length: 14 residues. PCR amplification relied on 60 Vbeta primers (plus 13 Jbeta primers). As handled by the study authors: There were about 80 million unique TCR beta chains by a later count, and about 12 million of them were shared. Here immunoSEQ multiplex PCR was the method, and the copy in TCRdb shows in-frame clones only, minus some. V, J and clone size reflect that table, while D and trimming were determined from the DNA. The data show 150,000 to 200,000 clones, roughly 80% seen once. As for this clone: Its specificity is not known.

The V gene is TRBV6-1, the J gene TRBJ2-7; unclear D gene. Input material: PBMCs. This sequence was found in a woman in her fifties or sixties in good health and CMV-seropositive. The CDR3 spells CASSEAAGSYEQYF. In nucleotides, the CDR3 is TGTGCCAGCAGTGAAGCGGCAGGCTCCTACGAGCAGTACTTC.